Sequencing of this T cell receptor (beta chain) was carried out in a study of Ad26.COV2.S vaccination and SARS-CoV-2 variants. Whole-study context: By the intramuscular route, Ad26.COV2.S was given once, or twice 56 days apart. Study-wide results and limits: Measurements of TCR breadth and depth may have given underestimates of the total T cell responses. Reportedly, after vaccination the spike-specific CD8+ and CD4+ T cell responses displayed substantial breadth.

This table comes from immunoSEQ multiplex PCR, and its TCRdb copy is limited to in-frame clones, with some not included. The sample records fewer than 500,000 clones, over 75% being singletons. With respect to this clone: Its matching antigen is unknown.

Treatment given: about 20 received Ad26.COV2.S at low or high dose, single or two shots; 5 received placebo; per-sample allocation not given. Specimen acquisition occurred on day 63 following the initial vaccine or placebo injection. An adult aged 18-55 years in Boston served as the donor. Germline CDR1 is PRHDT and CDR2 is FYEKMQ (reference sequence). CDR3 size: 14 residues. V lost 3 bases, J lost 6 bases, and 14 bases lay in between. Specimen: peripheral blood, collected in a trial of Ad26.COV2.S vaccine versus placebo. The sequence derives from a person aged 18-60 years who received the Ad26.COV2.S COVID-19 vaccine or a placebo. The chain links TRBV13 to TRBJ1-2; possibly TRBD1 for D (5 bases). CDR3 protein: CASSFLGARDGYTF. The CDR3 nucleotides are TGTGCCAGCAGCTTCCTTGGGGCGAGGGATGGCTACACCTTC.